These 15 T cell receptor beta chains were all obtained from the same sample, sequenced in a study of PD-L1 blockade in urothelial cancer. Libraries were prepared by immunoSEQ multiplex PCR; TCRdb keeps only in-frame clonotypes and omits some of them. The table has 30,000 to 45,000 clones, around four fifths seen once; the top ten hold approximately 16%. The source was PBMCs, collected around atezolizumab (anti-PD-L1) treatment. All receptors derive from a man in his sixties with urothelial cancer.

This chain uses TRBV25-1 with TRBJ2-7; 9 bases fit TRBD1. Germline V gives CDR1 MGHDK, CDR2 SYGVNS. V dropped 4 bases and J dropped 1; count of bases not matched to a gene: 8. The CDR3 is made up of 16 amino acids. The CDR3 coding sequence is TGTGCCAGCAGTGGGATATCCGGGACAGGGTCCTACGAGCAGTACTTC. It is translated as CASSGISGTGSYEQYF.

CDR3 in amino acids: CASQPQGSNQPQHF. CDR3 DNA sequence: TGTGCCAGCCAACCACAGGGGTCCAATCAGCCCCAGCATTTT. This chain joins TRBV28 and TRBJ1-5; 7 bases are shared with TRBD1. CDR1 is MDHEN and CDR2 is SYDVKM in the germline V gene. The CDR3 spans 14 residues. Losses at the gene ends were 8 bases for V and 3 bases for J; bases not matched to a gene: 7.

The chain recombines TRBV6-1 with TRBJ2-1; 8 bases are a match to TRBD2. CDR3 size: 14 residues. V dropped 10 bases and J dropped 6; count of bases not matched to a gene: 11. The germline gives CDR1 MNHNS, CDR2 SASEGT. The CDR3 spells CATQPGLASNEQFF. Written as DNA, the CDR3 is TGTGCCACCCAACCAGGACTAGCTTCCAATGAGCAGTTCTTC.

V and J are TRBV19 and TRBJ1-2; tentatively, D is TRBD1 (5 bases). The V and J ends lost 2 bases and 7 bases respectively, with 11 bases between them. Germline CDR1 and CDR2: LNHDA and SQIVND (reference sequence). The CDR3 totals 13 residues. In DNA form, the CDR3 reads TGTGCCAGTAGTATAAATCAGGGCTCTGGCTACACCTTC. Its translation is CASSINQGSGYTF. The full variable domain, rest sourced from reference TRBV19 and TRBJ1-2, is DGGITQSPKYLFRKEGQNVTLSCEQNLNHDAMYWYRQDPGQGLRLIYYSQIVNDFQKGDIAEGYSVSREKKESFPLTVTSAQKNPTAFYLCASSINQGSGYTFGSGTRLTVV.

This clone was counted once. J is TRBJ2-7 and V is TRBV11-1; D might be TRBD1 (6 bases). Trimming left V 1 base short and J 0 bases short, with 10 bases between. The CDR3 loop spans 15 amino acids. Germline V gene sequence: CDR1 SGHAT, CDR2 FQDESV (reference sequence). The CDR3 DNA reads as TGTGCCAGCAGCTTAGTTGGGACAACCTCCTACGAGCAGTACTTC. Amino acids: CASSLVGTTSYEQYF.

The J gene is TRBJ1-5, the V gene TRBV29-1; 7 nucleotides align to TRBD1. The CDR3 covers 14 residues. Germline CDR1 SQVTM, CDR2 ANQGSEA. V was pared by 4 bases and J by 3 bases, with 6 bases of the junction left unmatched. CDR3: CSVGGTDINQPQHF. In DNA form, the CDR3 reads TGCAGCGTTGGTGGGACAGATATCAATCAGCCCCAGCATTTT.

As DNA, the CDR3 is TGCGCCAGCAGCCCTCAGGGAGGCAAAAACATTCAGTACTTC. Translation gives CASSPQGGKNIQYF. The chain is built from TRBV5-1 and TRBJ2-4; D may be TRBD2 (6 bases). In germline, CDR1 is SGHRS, CDR2 YFSETQ. Trimming took off 4 bases at V and 3 bases at J, with 11 bases between the two ends. This CDR3 has 14 residues.

V and J are TRBV6-1 and TRBJ2-2; the D gene is possibly TRBD1 (5 bases). The CDR3 contains 14 residues. Germline loops: CDR1 MNHNS, CDR2 SASEGT. V lost 6 bases and J lost 0, with 8 bases in between. The CDR3 DNA sequence: TGTGCCAGCAGCGTGACAGCGAACACCGGGGAGCTGTTTTTT. Encoded protein: CASSVTANTGELFF.

The CDR3 sequence is CASSDPGTGDTGELFF. For the CDR3, the DNA is TGTGCCAGCAGTGATCCCGGGACAGGGGACACCGGGGAGCTGTTTTTT. The chain combines TRBV25-1 with TRBJ2-2; 10 nucleotides agree with TRBD1. The CDR3 is 16 amino acids. J was trimmed by 3 bases and V by 3 bases; bases with no gene match: 4. CDR1 MGHDK and CDR2 SYGVNS come from the germline V gene.

This chain joins TRBV28 and TRBJ2-7; tentatively, D is TRBD1 (6 bases). The CDR3 is 16 amino acids. Germline V gene data show CDR1 as MDHEN and CDR2 as SYDVKM. Trimming cost V 5 bases and J 0 bases, with 17 bases left between them. The CDR3 DNA follows: TGTGCCAGCAGTGACCCTAGGGGGAGCTACTCCTACGAGCAGTACTTC. Its translation is CASSDPRGSYSYEQYF.

This chain connects TRBV7-9 to TRBJ1-2; D unclear. The germline gives CDR1 SEHNR, CDR2 FQNEAQ (reference sequence). Trimming took 4 bases from V and 0 from J, leaving 12 bases between them. The CDR3 totals 15 residues. The CDR3 spells CASSSQARANYGYTF. The DNA of the CDR3 is TGTGCCAGCAGCTCCCAGGCCCGAGCTAACTATGGCTACACCTTC.

This clone appeared a few times. The chain has TRBV10-1 and TRBJ2-7; D is possibly TRBD1 (6 bases). V was trimmed by 5 bases and J by 0 bases, leaving 11 bases between them. The germline CDR1 and CDR2 sequences are WNHNN and SYGVQD (reference sequence). This CDR3 comprises 14 residues. The CDR3 coding sequence is TGCGCCAGCAGTCAAACAGGGATCTCCTACGAGCAGTACTTC. It is translated as CASSQTGISYEQYF.

The chain uses TRBV5-6 and TRBJ2-5; TRBD1 agrees at 7 bases. CDR3 size: 14 residues. The V segment lost 6 bases and the J segment 2 bases; nucleotides outside the gene matches: 7. Per the germline V gene, CDR1 is SGHDT and CDR2 is YYEEEE. The CDR3 reads CASNKQGLQETQYF. The CDR3 region has the DNA TGTGCCAGCAACAAACAGGGGTTACAAGAGACCCAGTACTTC.

J is TRBJ2-1 and V is TRBV18; D not resolved. Germline V gives CDR1 KGHSH, CDR2 LQKENI. V was pared by 5 bases and J by 0 bases, with 8 bases between. This CDR3 contains 14 residues. CDR3 loop: CASSSSSSYNEQFF. CDR3 nucleotides: TGTGCCAGCTCAAGTAGCAGCTCCTACAATGAGCAGTTCTTC.

The chain recombines TRBV7-2 with TRBJ1-2; possibly TRBD1 for D (6 bases). CDR3 length: 16 amino acids. V lost 4 bases and J 1 base, leaving 16 bases between the germline ends. Germline CDR1 is SGHTA and CDR2 is FQGNSA. The CDR3 here is CASSSPSGGVNYGYTF. CDR3 sequence (DNA): TGTGCCAGCAGCTCCCCTTCGGGGGGCGTTAACTATGGCTACACCTTC. The full variable domain, in which reference TRBV7-2 and TRBJ1-2 provide the parts outside the CDR3, is GAGVSQSPSNKVTEKGKDVELRCDPISGHTALYWYRQSLGQGLEFLIYFQGNSAPDKSGLPSDRFSAERTGGSVSTLTIQRTQQEDSAVYLCASSSPSGGVNYGYTFGSGTRLTVV.